This T cell receptor (beta chain) was observed in a study of beta chain features in type 1 diabetes. The CDR3 runs to 15 residues. Germline-derived CDR1 and CDR2 are SEHNR and FQNEAQ (reference sequence). V was pared by 0 bases and J by 10 bases, with 16 bases between. This clone was observed a few times. Purity (above 98%) was reached by all sorted populations. The sequenced template was cDNA made from the entire isolated RNA. Only in-frame clones appear in the TCRdb table, and some are missing; sequencing was by immunoSEQ multiplex PCR. This sample has about 900,000 clones; roughly a sixth occur once, and the top ten carry 0.02% to 0.025%.

This chain joins TRBV7-9 and TRBJ2-1, with D perhaps assigned TRBD1 or TRBD2 (5 bases each). The clonotype originates from a woman younger than 35 in good health. The sequencing sample was made of naive CD4+ T cells from blood. CDR3 residues: CASSLARGSWGEQFF. In nucleotides, the CDR3 is TGTGCCAGCAGCTTAGCCCGCGGGTCCTGGGGGGAGCAGTTCTTC.